Included here is one T cell receptor beta chain sequence, with context. This sample stems from a study of cytotoxic CD8 clonotypes in ibrutinib-treated CLL. The method was immunoSEQ multiplex PCR; TCRdb's version includes in-frame clones alone and lacks a portion of them. The data contain tens of thousands of clones, around 68% of them singletons. The CDR3 loop spans 21 amino acids. J lost 0 bases, V lost 5 bases, and 16 bases had no gene match. Germline CDR1 SGHVS, CDR2 FQNEAQ. This TCR was sampled from a human donor with chronic lymphocytic leukemia. The specimen comprised PBMCs, sampled after 12 months of ibrutinib treatment. The rearrangement links TRBV7-8 to TRBJ2-6; 10 bases line up with TRBD1. CDR3 in amino acids: CASSKDRGLSPRPSGANVLTF. As DNA, the CDR3 is TGTGCCAGCAGCAAAGACAGGGGGCTTTCGCCTAGACCCTCTGGGGCCAACGTCCTGACTTTC.